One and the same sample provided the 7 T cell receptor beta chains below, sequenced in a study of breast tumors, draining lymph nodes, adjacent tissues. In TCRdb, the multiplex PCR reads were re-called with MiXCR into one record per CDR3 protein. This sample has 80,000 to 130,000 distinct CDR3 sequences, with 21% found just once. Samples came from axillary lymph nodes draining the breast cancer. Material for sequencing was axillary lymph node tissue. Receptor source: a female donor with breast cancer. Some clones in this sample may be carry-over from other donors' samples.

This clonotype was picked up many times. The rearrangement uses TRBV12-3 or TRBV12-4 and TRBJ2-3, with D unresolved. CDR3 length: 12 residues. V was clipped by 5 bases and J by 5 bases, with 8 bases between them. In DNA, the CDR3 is TGTGCCAGCAGTAGAACGATAGATACGCAGTATTTT. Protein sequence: CASSRTIDTQYF.

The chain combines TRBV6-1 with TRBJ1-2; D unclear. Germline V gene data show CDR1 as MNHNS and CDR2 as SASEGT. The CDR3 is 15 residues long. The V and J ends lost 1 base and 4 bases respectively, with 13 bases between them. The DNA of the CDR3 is TGTGCCAGCAGTGAAGGTGGCAGCTTTATCTATGGCTACACCTTC. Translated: CASSEGGSFIYGYTF.

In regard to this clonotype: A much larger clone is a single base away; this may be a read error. As DNA, the CDR3 is TGCGCCAGCGGCCACGGAGGGCCCCGGGAGACCCAGTACTTC. Encoded protein: CASGHGGPRETQYF. The chain has TRBV4-1 and TRBJ2-5; D perhaps matches TRBD2 (6 bases). The germline gives CDR1 MGHRA, CDR2 YSYEKL. This CDR3 contains 14 residues.

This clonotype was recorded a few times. CDR3 sequence (DNA): TGTGCCAGCAGCTTGGAACATTACTATGGCTACACCTTC. Translation: CASSLEHYYGYTF. This sequence joins TRBV5-6 and TRBJ1-2; D gene unclear. Germline-derived CDR1 and CDR2 are SGHDT and YYEEEE. The CDR3 runs to 13 residues. V was clipped by 0 bases and J by 3 bases, with 6 bases between them.

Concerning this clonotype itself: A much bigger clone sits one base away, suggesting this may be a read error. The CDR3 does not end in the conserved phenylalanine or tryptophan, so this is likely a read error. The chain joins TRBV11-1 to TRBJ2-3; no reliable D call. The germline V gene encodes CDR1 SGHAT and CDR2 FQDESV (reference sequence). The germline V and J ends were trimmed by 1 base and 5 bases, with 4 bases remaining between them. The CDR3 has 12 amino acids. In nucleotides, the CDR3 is TGTGCCAGCAGCTTAGGACGAGATACGCAGTATTTA. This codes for CASSLGRDTQYL.

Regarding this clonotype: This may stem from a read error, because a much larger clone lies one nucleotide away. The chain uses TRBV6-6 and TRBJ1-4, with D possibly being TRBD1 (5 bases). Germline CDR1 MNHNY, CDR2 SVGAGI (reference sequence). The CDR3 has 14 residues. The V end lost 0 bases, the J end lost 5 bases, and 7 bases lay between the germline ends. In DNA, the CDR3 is TGTGCCAGCAGTTACTCGTCAGGGAATGAAAAACTGTTTTTT. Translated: CASSYSSGNEKLFF.

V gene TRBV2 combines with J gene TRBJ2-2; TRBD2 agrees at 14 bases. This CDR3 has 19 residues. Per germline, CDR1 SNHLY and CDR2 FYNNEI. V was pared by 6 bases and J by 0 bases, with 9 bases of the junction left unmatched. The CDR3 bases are TGTGCCAGCAGCGAAATGACTAGCGGGAGGGCGACGAACACCGGGGAGCTGTTTTTT. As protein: CASSEMTSGRATNTGELFF.